These 2 T cell receptor beta chains were sequenced from one sample in a study of T cells in Graves' hyperthyroidism and ophthalmopathy. The source material, RNA transcripts, was used to amplify TCR beta CDR3 regions. The primer set for the first-round RT-PCR of the TCR CDR3 was HTBI. TCRdb reanalysed the multiplex PCR reads using MiXCR and keeps one entry per CDR3 protein. The sample shows around 240,000 distinct CDR3 sequences, about 14% of them seen only once. Specimen: blood. The origin of the receptors is a woman between 40 and 55 years old with Graves' hyperthyroidism that later progressed to Graves' ophthalmopathy.

This clonotype has at least ten counts. The V gene is TRBV27, the J gene TRBJ2-1; 11 positions agree with TRBD2. V gave up 6 bases and J gave up 5 bases; unmatched junction bases: 3. In germline, CDR1 is MNHEY, CDR2 SMNVEV (reference sequence). The CDR3 covers 14 residues. CDR3 in amino acids: CASSRLAGNNEQFF. The CDR3 nucleotides read TGTGCCAGCAGCCGACTAGCGGGAAACAATGAGCAGTTCTTC.

This clonotype came up many times. CDR3 coding DNA: TGCGCCAGCAGCTCAAGGAAGGCGGCAGGGGGTTACGAGCAGTACTTC. Translated: CASSSRKAAGGYEQYF. The chain links TRBV5-1 to TRBJ2-7, with 7 bases fitting TRBD1. The CDR3 is made up of 16 amino acids. In germline, CDR1 is SGHRS, CDR2 YFSETQ. After removal of 3 bases from V and 4 bases from J, the junction contained 13 bases not matched to a gene.